The T cell receptor beta chain described here comes from a study of blood T cell repertoires in COVID-19. Study information: The United States, Italy and Spain were the sources of the acute and convalescent COVID-19 samples.

Cohort allocation depended upon clinical history that participants reported. Study processing details: The assay estimated nucleated cells by amplifying reference gene primers. Produced via immunoSEQ multiplex PCR; TCRdb's table is partial and in-frame only. V and J calls plus clone size are reproduced from that table; the DNA served to infer D and trimming. The sample contains 300,000 to 400,000 clones, roughly 85% of which appear only once. The germline V gene has CDR1 PRHDT and CDR2 FYEKMQ (reference sequence). The CDR3 is made up of 15 amino acids. V lost 5 bases and J lost 5, with 16 bases in between.

The sequencing sample was made of PBMCs or T cells enriched from blood (not recorded which). The V call is TRBV13, the J call TRBJ2-1, with D perhaps matching TRBD2 (6 bases). This TCR derives from a woman between 40 and 50 years old with acute COVID-19. The CDR3 DNA reads TGTGCCAGCAGCCTCAGACTAGTCCCGAACAATGAGCAGTTCTTC. It encodes CASSLRLVPNNEQFF.